The 23 T cell receptor beta chains below all came from one sample that was sequenced in a study of CD8+ T cells in alopecia areata. As for treatment: oral pan-JAK inhibitor, 5-10 mg twice daily. It was cDNA, reverse transcribed from extracted RNA, that served as the sequencing template. Profiled with immunoSEQ multiplex PCR; TCRdb holds only in-frame clones, not every one. Here the sample spans some 180,000 clones, around 49% being singletons. Sequences were derived from CD8+ T cells sorted from blood, sampled at roughly week 52, from a patient treated with tofacitinib. The receptors here all came from a human donor with alopecia areata.

The rearrangement links TRBV7-9 to TRBJ2-2, with D uncertain. CDR3 length: 14 residues. Trimming shortened V by 8 bases and J by 1 base, and 11 bases separated the two germline ends. The germline gives CDR1 SEHNR, CDR2 FQNEAQ (reference sequence). CDR3 in DNA: TGTGCCAGCGCCCCGTCTTTGAACACCGGGGAGCTGTTTTTT. This sequence encodes CASAPSLNTGELFF.

The chain has TRBV14 and TRBJ2-6; the match to TRBD1 covers 11 bases. CDR1 is SGHDN, CDR2 FVKESK, per germline. After removal of 4 bases from V and 3 bases from J, the junction contained 5 bases not matched to a gene. The CDR3 length is 17 residues. The CDR3 loop reads CASSRDRGFDGANVLTF. CDR3 DNA sequence: TGTGCCAGCAGCCGGGACAGGGGGTTTGATGGGGCCAACGTCCTGACTTTC.

This clone has a handful of counts. The genes are TRBV7-9 and TRBJ2-7; TRBD2 matches at 11 bases. J gave up 3 bases and V 5 bases, and 3 bases lay outside the gene matches. This CDR3 has 14 residues. Per the germline V gene, CDR1 is SEHNR and CDR2 is FQNEAQ (reference sequence). CDR3 loop: CASSRSGGDYEQYF. As DNA, the CDR3 is TGTGCCAGCAGCCGTAGCGGGGGGGACTACGAGCAGTACTTC.

V and J are TRBV7-9 and TRBJ2-7, with D possibly called TRBD1 or TRBD2 (5 bases each). This CDR3 spans 15 amino acids. V was clipped by 5 bases and J by 3 bases, with 17 bases between them. Germline assignment: CDR1 SEHNR and CDR2 FQNEAQ (reference sequence). CDR3 region: CASSGPRRGDYEQYF. The CDR3 DNA reads as TGTGCCAGCAGCGGTCCCCGGCGAGGGGACTACGAGCAGTACTTC. The variable domain in full, with the rest retrieved from reference TRBV7-9 and TRBJ2-7, is DTGVSQNPRHKITKRGQNVTFRCDPISEHNRLYWYRQTLGQGPEFLTYFQNEAQLEKSRLLSDRFSAERPKGSFSTLEIQRTEQGDSAMYLCASSGPRRGDYEQYFGPGTRLTVT.

This chain uses TRBV5-6 with TRBJ1-2; 8 nucleotides agree with TRBD1. CDR1 SGHDT and CDR2 YYEEEE come from the germline V gene. The CDR3 is 13 amino acids. V lost 7 bases and J lost 3; bases outside the gene matches: 5. The CDR3 region is CASLGQEYYGYTF. In DNA form, the CDR3 reads TGTGCCAGCCTGGGACAGGAATACTATGGCTACACCTTC.

The chain links TRBV4-2 to TRBJ2-7; D remains unclear. Trimming took off 0 bases at V and 0 bases at J, with 9 bases between the two ends. This CDR3 region has 15 residues. In germline, CDR1 is LGHNA, CDR2 YNFKEQ. The CDR3 spells CASSQESAPSYEQYF. In nucleotides, the CDR3 is TGTGCCAGCAGCCAAGAGTCAGCTCCCTCCTACGAGCAGTACTTC.

The chain couples TRBV6-5 to TRBJ2-7; D may be TRBD2 (7 bases). This CDR3 has 15 amino acids. Germline lookup yields CDR1 MNHEY and CDR2 SVGAGI. The V and J ends lost 5 bases and 0 bases respectively, with 14 bases between them. The CDR3 loop reads CASSQGRGLSYEQYF. CDR3 coding DNA: TGTGCCAGCAGTCAGGGGAGGGGCCTCTCCTACGAGCAGTACTTC.

The rearrangement uses TRBV13 and TRBJ1-2; 7 bases line up with TRBD1. The trim removed 3 bases at V and 4 bases at J, leaving 2 bases unmatched. The CDR3 spans 13 residues. Germline V gives CDR1 PRHDT, CDR2 FYEKMQ (reference sequence). CDR3 protein: CASSFQGVYGYTF. For the CDR3, the DNA is TGTGCCAGCAGCTTCCAGGGGGTCTATGGCTACACCTTC.

The CDR3 DNA is TGTGCCAGCAGCTACGGACAATCTGGGGCCAACGTCCTGACTTTC. This sequence encodes CASSYGQSGANVLTF. The chain combines TRBV5-4 with TRBJ2-6, with a weak D call TRBD1 (5 bases). The length of the CDR3 is 15 residues. Trimming removed 3 bases from V and 1 base from J, with 8 bases in between. In germline, CDR1 is SGHNT, CDR2 YYREEE (reference sequence).

This clone was counted only a few times. This chain links TRBV7-8 with TRBJ2-7; D is uncertain. The CDR3 runs to 14 residues. The germline V gene encodes CDR1 SGHVS and CDR2 FQNEAQ. The ends were cut back, 1 base at V and 6 bases at J, with 13 bases in the middle. CDR3 DNA: TGTGCCAGCAGCTTAGTCCCGCCGCCACCCGAGCAGTACTTC. It translates to CASSLVPPPPEQYF.

This clone came up a few times. The V and J genes are TRBV29-1 and TRBJ2-1, with D unclear. CDR1 is SQVTM, CDR2 ANQGSEA, per germline. The germline V and J ends were trimmed by 3 bases and 0 bases, with 9 bases remaining between them. CDR3 length: 14 amino acids. In nucleotides, the CDR3 is TGCAGCGTTGAGGTTCGGAGCTCCTACAATGAGCAGTTCTTC. Translation gives CSVEVRSSYNEQFF.

V and J are TRBV18 and TRBJ1-3; no firm D call. The germline V gene encodes CDR1 KGHSH and CDR2 LQKENI. The CDR3 is 16 residues long. V was trimmed by 4 bases and J by 4 bases, leaving 17 bases between them. The CDR3 sequence is CASSRPRPEAGNTIYF. In DNA, the CDR3 is TGTGCCAGCTCACGCCCCAGACCAGAGGCGGGAAACACCATATATTTT.

This clone turned up a few times. This rearrangement joins TRBV29-1 to TRBJ2-7; 10 bases line up with TRBD2. CDR1 and CDR2 (germline): SQVTM, ANQGSEA. CDR3 length: 14 amino acids. V lost 7 bases and J lost 4; bases outside the gene matches: 10. The CDR3 protein is CSALLAGRFYEQYF. As DNA, the CDR3 is TGCAGCGCTCTACTAGCGGGGAGGTTTTACGAGCAGTACTTC.

The count of this clone is one. CDR3 DNA: TGTGCCACTAAGACAGGGGGGGACACTGAAGCTTTCTTT. Amino acids: CATKTGGDTEAFF. This sequence joins TRBV15 and TRBJ1-1; TRBD1 agrees at 9 bases. This CDR3 spans 13 amino acids. The trim removed 9 bases at V and 3 bases at J, leaving 5 bases unmatched. Germline loops: CDR1 LNHNV, CDR2 YYDKDF (reference sequence).

The chain has TRBV29-1 and TRBJ2-7, with a possible D match to TRBD2 (5 bases). V was trimmed by 4 bases and J by 2 bases, leaving 12 bases between them. Germline lookup yields CDR1 SQVTM and CDR2 ANQGSEA. CDR3 length equals 13 residues. CDR3 in amino acids: CSVVTGSAYEQYF. The CDR3 coding sequence is TGCAGCGTTGTCACGGGAAGCGCCTACGAGCAGTACTTC.

The rearrangement uses TRBV4-2 and TRBJ2-3; D may be TRBD1 or TRBD2 (6 bases each). The CDR3 sequence is 14 residues long. Germline V gives CDR1 LGHNA, CDR2 YNFKEQ. The V end lost 4 bases, the J end lost 7 bases, and 15 bases lay between the germline ends. CDR3 region: CASSPRGRPHTQYF. The CDR3 DNA is TGTGCCAGCAGCCCCCGGGGGCGCCCACATACGCAGTATTTT.

The chain recombines TRBV5-6 with TRBJ2-5; D gene ambiguous. Germline values: CDR1 SGHDT, CDR2 YYEEEE. This CDR3 is built from 15 residues. V was pared by 4 bases and J by 5 bases, with 18 bases between. The CDR3 region is CASSSDGRLMETQYF. The CDR3 coding sequence is TGTGCCAGCAGCAGCGACGGACGTCTCATGGAGACCCAGTACTTC.

The J gene is TRBJ1-6, the V gene TRBV5-6; D is unresolved. V lost 2 bases and J lost 8, with 11 bases in between. This CDR3 region has 14 residues. The germline CDR1 and CDR2 sequences are SGHDT and YYEEEE. CDR3 bases: TGTGCCAGCAGCTTCAGTGATGCGGATTCACCCCTCCACTTT. This translates into CASSFSDADSPLHF.

This clone was seen more than once but under ten times. This sequence joins TRBV7-8 and TRBJ2-6; the D call may be TRBD1 or TRBD2 (5 bases each). The germline V gene encodes CDR1 SGHVS and CDR2 FQNEAQ. Trimming pared 0 bases from V and 0 bases from J, leaving 9 bases between. This CDR3 region has 17 residues. This CDR3 reads CASSLAAGTSGANVLTF. In DNA, the CDR3 is TGTGCCAGCAGCTTAGCCGCAGGGACCTCTGGGGCCAACGTCCTGACTTTC. Full variable domain (missing parts from reference TRBV7-8 and TRBJ2-6): GAGVSQSPRYKVAKRGQDVALRCDPISGHVSLFWYQQALGQGPEFLTYFQNEAQLDKSGLPSDRFFAERPEGSVSTLKIQRTQQEDSAVYLCASSLAAGTSGANVLTFGAGSRLTVL.

This clone was seen only a few times. The chain uses TRBV5-5 and TRBJ2-6; possible D gene TRBD1, 6 bases. Looked up from germline, CDR1 is SGHKS and CDR2 is YYEKEE (reference sequence). V was trimmed by 3 bases and J by 3 bases, leaving 10 bases between them. CDR3 length equals 15 residues. The CDR3 loop reads CASSSTGLGANVLTF. The CDR3 coding sequence is TGTGCCAGCAGCTCGACAGGACTTGGGGCCAACGTCCTGACTTTC. The full variable domain, in which reference TRBV5-5 and TRBJ2-6 provide the parts outside the CDR3, is DAGVTQSPTHLIKTRGQQVTLRCSPISGHKSVSWYQQVLGQGPQFIFQYYEKEERGRGNFPDRFSARQFPNYSSELNVNALLLGDSALYLCASSSTGLGANVLTFGAGSRLTVL.

The chain uses TRBV5-1 and TRBJ1-4; D uncertain. The CDR3 has 15 amino acids. In germline, CDR1 is SGHRS, CDR2 YFSETQ. V was cut by 1 base and J by 6 bases, with 13 bases left in between. The CDR3 region has the DNA TGCGCCAGCAGCTTGAGGACGCAAGGTTATGAAAAACTGTTTTTT. It encodes CASSLRTQGYEKLFF.

This clone was detected a few times. This chain links TRBV7-9 with TRBJ2-3; 8 positions match TRBD2. Germline CDR1 and CDR2: SEHNR and FQNEAQ (reference sequence). The trim removed 4 bases at V and 4 bases at J, leaving 7 bases unmatched. The length of the CDR3 is 15 residues. For the CDR3, the DNA is TGTGCCAGCAGCTCCAAACCGGGACTAGCAGATACGCAGTATTTT. Protein: CASSSKPGLADTQYF.

The V gene is TRBV5-6, the J gene TRBJ1-5; D might be TRBD1 (5 bases). CDR3 length: 15 amino acids. Trimming removed 4 bases at V and 1 base at J, with 12 bases between. Germline loops: CDR1 SGHDT, CDR2 YYEEEE. In DNA, the CDR3 is TGTGCCAGCAGCGCCCTCGGGGGAAGCAATCAGCCCCAGCATTTT. Its translation is CASSALGGSNQPQHF.